This T cell receptor beta chain was retrieved from a study of T cells in Graves' hyperthyroidism and ophthalmopathy. Germline loops: CDR1 SEHNR, CDR2 FQNEAQ (reference sequence). The ends were cut back, 6 bases at V and 6 bases at J, with 20 bases in the middle. This CDR3 comprises 15 residues. Diagnosing involved the use of clinical symptoms, serum thyroxine and TRAb, thyroid ultrasound and orbital computed tomography. TCR beta CDR3 region amplification was performed from RNA transcripts. In the first-round RT-PCR of the TCR CDR3, the HTBI primer set was used. Each CDR3 protein is one row after TCRdb ran MiXCR on the multiplex PCR reads. Of fewer than 850,000 distinct CDR3 sequences listed, 17% are singletons.

The receptor was derived from a man aged 45-65 years with Graves' hyperthyroidism. Source material: blood. The chain is built from TRBV7-9 and TRBJ1-1; a weak D match, TRBD1 (5 bases). The CDR3 DNA sequence: TGTGCCAGCAGGCTGGTAAAGGGGAAGGTTGCTGAAGCTTTCTTT. This codes for CASRLVKGKVAEAFF.